The clone carrying this T cell receptor beta chain has just a few counts. Original methodology: Amplification from reference gene primers served as the basis for estimated nucleated cell counts. The data were produced by immunoSEQ multiplex PCR, yet TCRdb's version contains in-frame clones alone and is incomplete. The DNA was the basis for D and trimming; V, J and clone size are from that table. The data show around 120,000 clones, 70% to 85% seen once. The record originates from a study of blood T cell repertoires in COVID-19. Study-level background: Samples representing acute and convalescent COVID-19 were sourced from the United States, Italy and Spain. PBMCs, B-cell-depleted T cells, or T cells were the source of the cDNA or gDNA that made up the material.

Trimming removed 2 bases from V and 0 bases from J, with 14 bases in between. Per the germline V gene, CDR1 is SGHAT and CDR2 is FQNNGV. CDR3 length equals 16 residues. The rearrangement links TRBV11-2 to TRBJ2-7; maybe TRBD2 (6 bases). Specimen: peripheral blood. This receptor was obtained from a man aged 45 to 65 with acute or convalescent COVID-19. CDR3 protein: CASSLMAGRSSYEQYF. The CDR3, as DNA: TGTGCCAGCAGCTTAATGGCAGGGAGGAGCTCCTACGAGCAGTACTTC. The full variable domain, rest sourced from reference TRBV11-2 and TRBJ2-7, is EAGVAQSPRYKIIEKRQSVAFWCNPISGHATLYWYQQILGQGPKLLIQFQNNGVVDDSQLPKDRFSAERLKGVDSTLKIQPAKLEDSAVYLCASSLMAGRSSYEQYFGPGTRLTVT.